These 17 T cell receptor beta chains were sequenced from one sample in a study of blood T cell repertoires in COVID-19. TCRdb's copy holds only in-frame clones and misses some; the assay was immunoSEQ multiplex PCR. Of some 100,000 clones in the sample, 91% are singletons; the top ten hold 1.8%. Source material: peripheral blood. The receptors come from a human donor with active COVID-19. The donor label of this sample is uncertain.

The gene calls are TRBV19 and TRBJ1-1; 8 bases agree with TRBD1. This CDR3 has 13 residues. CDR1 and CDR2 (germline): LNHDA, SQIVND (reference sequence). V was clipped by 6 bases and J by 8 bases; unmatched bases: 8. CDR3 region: CASRSGRQGEAFF. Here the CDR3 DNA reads TGTGCCAGTAGATCCGGTAGACAGGGGGAAGCTTTCTTT.

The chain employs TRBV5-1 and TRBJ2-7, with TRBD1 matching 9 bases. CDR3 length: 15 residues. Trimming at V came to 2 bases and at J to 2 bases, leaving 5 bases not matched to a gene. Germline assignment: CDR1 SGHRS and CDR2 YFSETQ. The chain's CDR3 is CASSLSTGGAYEQYF. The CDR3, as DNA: TGCGCCAGCAGCTTATCGACAGGGGGGGCCTACGAGCAGTACTTC.

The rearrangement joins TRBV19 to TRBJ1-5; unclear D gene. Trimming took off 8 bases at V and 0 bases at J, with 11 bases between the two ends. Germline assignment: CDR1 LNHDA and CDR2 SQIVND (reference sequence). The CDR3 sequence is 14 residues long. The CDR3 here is CASAVQYSNQPQHF. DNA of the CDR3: TGTGCCAGTGCAGTGCAGTATAGCAATCAGCCCCAGCATTTT.

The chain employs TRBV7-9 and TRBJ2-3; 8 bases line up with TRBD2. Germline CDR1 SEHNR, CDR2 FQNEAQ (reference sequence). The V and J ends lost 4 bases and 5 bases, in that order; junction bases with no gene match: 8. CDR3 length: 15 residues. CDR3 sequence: CASSSGLAPQDTQYF. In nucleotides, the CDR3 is TGTGCCAGCAGCTCCGGACTAGCTCCTCAAGATACGCAGTATTTT. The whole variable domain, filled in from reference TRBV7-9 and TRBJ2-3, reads DTGVSQNPRHKITKRGQNVTFRCDPISEHNRLYWYRQTLGQGPEFLTYFQNEAQLEKSRLLSDRFSAERPKGSFSTLEIQRTEQGDSAMYLCASSSGLAPQDTQYFGPGTRLTVL.

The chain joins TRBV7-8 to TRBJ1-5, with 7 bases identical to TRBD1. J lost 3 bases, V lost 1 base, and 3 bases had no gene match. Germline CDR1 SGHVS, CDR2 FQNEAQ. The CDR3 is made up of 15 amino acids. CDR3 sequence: CASSLDGTVNQPQHF. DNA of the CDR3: TGTGCCAGCAGCTTAGACGGGACAGTCAATCAGCCCCAGCATTTT.

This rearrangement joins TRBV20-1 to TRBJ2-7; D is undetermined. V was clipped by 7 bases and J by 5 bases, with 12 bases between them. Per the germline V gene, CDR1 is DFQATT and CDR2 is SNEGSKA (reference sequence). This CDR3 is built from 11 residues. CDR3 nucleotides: TGCAGTGGCAGGATCGTCCACGAGCAGTACTTC. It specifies CSGRIVHEQYF.

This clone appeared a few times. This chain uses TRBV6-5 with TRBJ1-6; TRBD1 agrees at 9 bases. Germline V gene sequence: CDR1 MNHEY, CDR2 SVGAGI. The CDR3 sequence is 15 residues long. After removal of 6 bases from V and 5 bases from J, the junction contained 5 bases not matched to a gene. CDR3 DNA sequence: TGTGCCAGCAGGAGGACAGGGGTAGATAATTCACCCCTCCACTTT. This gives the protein CASRRTGVDNSPLHF.

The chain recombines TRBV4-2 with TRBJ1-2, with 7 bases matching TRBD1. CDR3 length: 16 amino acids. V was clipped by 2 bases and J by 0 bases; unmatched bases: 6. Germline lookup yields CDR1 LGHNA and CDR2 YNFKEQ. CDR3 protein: CASSQFQGETNYGYTF. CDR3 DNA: TGTGCCAGCAGCCAATTCCAGGGGGAGACTAACTATGGCTACACCTTC.

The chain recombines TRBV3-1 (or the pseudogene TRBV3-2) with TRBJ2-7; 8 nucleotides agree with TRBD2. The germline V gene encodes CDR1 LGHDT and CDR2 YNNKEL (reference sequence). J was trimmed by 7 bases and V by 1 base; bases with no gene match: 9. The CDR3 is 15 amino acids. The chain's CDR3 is CASSQGGAREGEQYF. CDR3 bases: TGTGCCAGCAGCCAAGGTGGAGCCCGGGAGGGGGAGCAGTACTTC.

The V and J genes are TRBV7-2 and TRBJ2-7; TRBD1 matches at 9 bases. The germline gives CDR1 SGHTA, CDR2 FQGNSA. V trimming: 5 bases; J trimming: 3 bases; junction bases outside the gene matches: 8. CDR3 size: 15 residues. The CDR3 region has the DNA TGTGCCAGCAGCCCACCGGACAGGGGAGGCTACGAGCAGTACTTC. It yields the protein CASSPPDRGGYEQYF.

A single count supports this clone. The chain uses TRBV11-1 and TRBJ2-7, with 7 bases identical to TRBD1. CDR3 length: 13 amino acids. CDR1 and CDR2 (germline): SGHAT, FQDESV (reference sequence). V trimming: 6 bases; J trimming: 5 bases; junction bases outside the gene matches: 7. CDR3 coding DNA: TGTGCCAGCAGTTACGACAGGGCGGACGAGCAGTACTTC. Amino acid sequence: CASSYDRADEQYF.

CDR3 sequence (DNA): TGTGCCAGCAGTGAACCGGGCAATCAGCCCCAGCATTTT. This sequence encodes CASSEPGNQPQHF. The J gene is TRBJ1-5, the V gene TRBV6-1; D remains ambiguous. V shed 2 bases and J shed 2 bases, with 4 bases lying between them. Germline V gives CDR1 MNHNS, CDR2 SASEGT. The CDR3 sequence is 13 residues long.

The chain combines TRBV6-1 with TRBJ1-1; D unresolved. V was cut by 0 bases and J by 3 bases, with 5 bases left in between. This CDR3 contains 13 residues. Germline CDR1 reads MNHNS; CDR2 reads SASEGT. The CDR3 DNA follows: TGTGCCAGCAGTGAAGCGCGGGACACTGAAGCTTTCTTT. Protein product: CASSEARDTEAFF.

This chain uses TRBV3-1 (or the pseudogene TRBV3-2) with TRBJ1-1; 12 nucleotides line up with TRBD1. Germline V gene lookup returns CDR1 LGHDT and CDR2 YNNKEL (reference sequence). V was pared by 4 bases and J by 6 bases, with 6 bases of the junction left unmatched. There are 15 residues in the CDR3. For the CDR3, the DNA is TGTGCCAGCAGCCCGAGGGACAGGGGGCCGGCTGAAGCTTTCTTT. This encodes CASSPRDRGPAEAFF.

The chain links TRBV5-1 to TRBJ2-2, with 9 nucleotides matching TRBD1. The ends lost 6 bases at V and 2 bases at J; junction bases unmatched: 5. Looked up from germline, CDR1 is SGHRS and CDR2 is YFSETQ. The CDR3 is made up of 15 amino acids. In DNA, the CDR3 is TGCGCCAGCAAAACAGGGGGCCTTAACACCGGGGAGCTGTTTTTT. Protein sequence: CASKTGGLNTGELFF.

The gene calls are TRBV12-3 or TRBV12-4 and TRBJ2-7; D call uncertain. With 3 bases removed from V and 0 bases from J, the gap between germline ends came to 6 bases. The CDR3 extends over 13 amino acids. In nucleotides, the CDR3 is TGTGCCAGCAGTTTCCTATCCTCCTACGAGCAGTACTTC. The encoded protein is CASSFLSSYEQYF.

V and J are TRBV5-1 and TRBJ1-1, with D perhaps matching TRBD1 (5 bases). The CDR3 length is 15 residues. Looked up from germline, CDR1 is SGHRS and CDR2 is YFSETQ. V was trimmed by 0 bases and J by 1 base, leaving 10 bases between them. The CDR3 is CASSLVGDPNTEAFF. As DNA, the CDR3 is TGCGCCAGCAGCTTGGTAGGGGATCCGAACACTGAAGCTTTCTTT.